This T cell receptor (beta chain) was obtained from a study of T cells in women clearing cervical HPV infection. Study details: Cases: HPV16-related CIN3 or worse on histology, a couple of invasive cancers. Cases' blood sampling followed lesion detection by median roughly five months (90 to 200). Study observations and caveats: Associations may precede or follow infection; HPV-specific or memory T cells were not isolated. Cases carried less TRBV6-7 than controls: roughly 0.11% versus 0.16%.

Clones were read by immunoSEQ multiplex PCR, and TCRdb kept only the in-frame ones, dropping some. Found here are approximately 17,000 clones; the top ten clones hold about 10%. Germline CDR1 is SGHRS and CDR2 is YFSETQ. V was shortened by 5 bases and J by 5 bases, with 16 bases between the two germline ends. The CDR3 totals 15 residues. As to this clone: The antigen is not known. The read is 3 residues too short to cover the CDR3 end, so that end is filled in from the germline J gene.

This TCR was sampled from a woman between 18 and 70 years old with a cervical HPV16 infection that either progressed to CIN3+ or cleared (not recorded which). The chain joins TRBV5-1 to TRBJ1-4; D remains ambiguous. The sequenced sample consisted of blood buffy coat. Partial CDR3 DNA: TGCGCCAGCAGAACGACCCCCGGCGGGAATGAAAAA. It translates to CASRTTPGGNEK. The whole CDR3 sequence is CASRTTPGGNEKLFF.